The 16 T cell receptor beta chains listed next were all sequenced from one sample in a study of shared clonotypes between healthy human individuals (dated by TCRdb to about 2020). Library preparation employed the immunoSEQ multiplex PCR assay. Drawn from immuneACCESS, this table holds only the in-frame rearrangements with V and J called that TCRdb kept. Clones are partly lost; checked studies trace under half to an unresolved V gene and leave the rest unexplained. This sample gives 730,000 or so clones in total; about three quarters of them show up just once. The ten largest make up about 2% of the sample. Specimen: memory CD4+ T cells sorted from blood. Sample cell subset or site, as interpreted from the label and publication: CD45RA-negative fraction. Receptors were obtained from a woman aged 25-40 years in good health.

J is TRBJ1-5 and V is TRBV28; 8 positions match TRBD1. The J segment lost 3 bases and the V segment lost 3 bases, leaving 7 bases of the junction unmatched. The CDR3 is made up of 16 amino acids. CDR1 and CDR2 from the germline V gene are MDHEN and SYDVKM. The CDR3 nucleotides are TGTGCCAGCAGTTTCCCCGGACAGGGCGTCAATCAGCCCCAGCATTTT. It codes for CASSFPGQGVNQPQHF.

V gene TRBV25-1 combines with J gene TRBJ2-2; no clear D gene. CDR1 and CDR2 (germline): MGHDK, SYGVNS. Trimming took 6 bases from V and 2 from J, leaving 7 bases between them. CDR3 size: 13 residues. Here the CDR3 DNA reads TGTGCCAGCAGGCTGGTTAACACCGGGGAGCTGTTTTTT. It translates to CASRLVNTGELFF.

The sample holds one count of this clone. The chain is built from TRBV12-2 and TRBJ2-7. TRBV12-2 is a recognized pseudogene. This CDR3 has 15 residues. CDR3 in amino acids: CASIGIAQVPYEQYF. CDR3 nucleotides: TGTGCAAGTATCGGGATTGCACAGGTCCCCTACGAGCAGTACTTC.

The V gene is TRBV15, the J gene TRBJ1-2; D remains ambiguous. With 0 bases removed from V and 4 bases from J, the gap between germline ends came to 24 bases. Germline assignment: CDR1 LNHNV and CDR2 YYDKDF (reference sequence). The CDR3 spans 19 residues. This chain's CDR3 is CATSRDPTGWELGFYGYTF. In DNA form, the CDR3 reads TGTGCCACCAGCAGAGATCCGACCGGATGGGAGTTGGGCTTCTATGGCTACACCTTC. Based on the CDR3 plus reference TRBV15 and TRBJ1-2, the full variable domain is DAMVIQNPRYQVTQFGKPVTLSCSQTLNHNVMYWYQQKSSQAPKLLFHYYDKDFNNEADTPDNFQSRRPNTSFCFLDIRSPGLGDTAMYLCATSRDPTGWELGFYGYTFGSGTRLTVV.

This clone showed up just a few times. The chain links TRBV19 to TRBJ1-2; D is unclear. The V gene's germline CDR1 is LNHDA and CDR2 SQIVND (reference sequence). V was trimmed by 4 bases and J by 4 bases, leaving 13 bases between them. The CDR3 is made up of 14 amino acids. CDR3 DNA sequence: TGTGCCAGTAGTAGACCCCCGGAGGGCTATGGCTACACCTTC. This encodes CASSRPPEGYGYTF.

The chain has TRBV28 and TRBJ1-3; TRBD1 matches at 7 bases. Germline trimming cut 4 bases from V and 4 bases from J; bases unmatched to any gene: 7. The germline gives CDR1 MDHEN, CDR2 SYDVKM. CDR3 length: 15 amino acids. CDR3 coding DNA: TGTGCCAGCAGTTGGCCTGGGACAGCGGGAAACACCATATATTTT. It specifies CASSWPGTAGNTIYF.

Only one count was recorded for this clone. The rearrangement joins TRBV11-3 to TRBJ2-3; 12 bases map to TRBD2. The V and J ends lost 5 bases and 5 bases, in that order; junction bases with no gene match: 14. CDR1 and CDR2 from the germline V gene are SGHNT and YENEEA. The CDR3 is 18 residues long. CDR3: CASSAGTSGFRMVDTQYF. In DNA form, the CDR3 reads TGTGCCAGCAGCGCCGGGACTAGCGGGTTCCGAATGGTAGATACGCAGTATTTT.

In nucleotides, the CDR3 is TGTGCCAGCAGCCGTTCTGGACAGGGGGCAAATGAAAAACTGTTTTTT. It specifies CASSRSGQGANEKLFF. The chain has TRBV5-4 and TRBJ1-4; 11 positions agree with TRBD1. Germline CDR1 and CDR2: SGHNT and YYREEE (reference sequence). With 4 bases clipped from V and 5 bases from J, the junction kept 7 bases outside the gene matches. This CDR3 spans 16 amino acids.

The count of this clone is one. The chain employs TRBV5-4 and TRBJ2-1, with 11 bases that match TRBD2. V lost 8 bases and J lost 6; bases outside the gene matches: 10. The germline CDR1 and CDR2 sequences are SGHNT and YYREEE (reference sequence). The CDR3 has 15 amino acids. CDR3 loop: CASYPGTSGTNEQFF. The CDR3, as DNA: TGTGCCAGTTACCCCGGGACTAGCGGAACCAATGAGCAGTTCTTC.

Only a few counts were recorded for this clone. The chain combines TRBV10-1 with TRBJ1-1; D gene unclear. The ends were cut back, 3 bases at V and 4 bases at J, with 12 bases in the middle. Per germline, CDR1 WNHNN and CDR2 SYGVQD (reference sequence). The CDR3 consists of 14 residues. The CDR3 loop reads CASSDEGRVTEAFF. CDR3 DNA: TGCGCCAGCAGTGATGAGGGCCGGGTCACTGAAGCTTTCTTT.

This clone appeared a few times. The rearrangement uses TRBV5-6 and TRBJ1-3; TRBD1 might be the D (5 bases). The CDR3 length is 13 residues. Trimming pared 0 bases from V and 8 bases from J, leaving 9 bases between. Germline-derived CDR1 and CDR2 are SGHDT and YYEEEE. This CDR3 is CASSLVAGDTIYF. The CDR3 DNA sequence: TGTGCCAGCAGCTTGGTTGCGGGGGACACCATATATTTT.

This clone has ten or more counts. The chain recombines TRBV19 with TRBJ2-7; D may correspond to TRBD1 or TRBD2 (5 bases each). The germline CDR1 and CDR2 sequences are LNHDA and SQIVND (reference sequence). With 4 bases removed from V and 0 bases from J, the gap between germline ends came to 19 bases. This CDR3 comprises 17 residues. The CDR3 here is CASSSTGTAVGSYEQYF. CDR3 nucleotides: TGTGCCAGTAGTAGTACCGGGACGGCGGTCGGCTCCTACGAGCAGTACTTC.

This chain joins TRBV15 and TRBJ1-2; perhaps TRBD1 as D (5 bases). V was pared by 0 bases and J by 7 bases, with 15 bases between. Per germline, CDR1 LNHNV and CDR2 YYDKDF (reference sequence). The length of the CDR3 is 15 residues. This CDR3 reads CATSRDMVRGSGYTF. CDR3 DNA: TGTGCCACCAGCAGAGATATGGTCCGGGGCAGTGGCTACACCTTC.

The V and J genes are TRBV5-1 and TRBJ2-3; 7 bases fit TRBD2. This CDR3 region has 13 residues. From germline, CDR1 is SGHRS and CDR2 YFSETQ. Trimming at V came to 5 bases and at J to 4 bases, leaving 4 bases not matched to a gene. This CDR3 reads CASSAREADTQYF. The CDR3 DNA sequence: TGCGCCAGCAGTGCACGGGAGGCAGATACGCAGTATTTT.

The CDR3 DNA reads TGTGCCAGCAGCTTGGGGGGTGTAGCGGGAGTTGGAACGCAGTATTTT. This gives the protein CASSLGGVAGVGTQYF. The chain recombines TRBV5-5 with TRBJ2-3, with 9 positions matching TRBD2. The V segment lost 0 bases and the J segment 9 bases; nucleotides outside the gene matches: 11. This CDR3 has 16 amino acids. The germline V gene encodes CDR1 SGHKS and CDR2 YYEKEE (reference sequence).

The J gene is TRBJ2-3, the V gene TRBV25-1; 11 bases align to TRBD2. Germline V gene data show CDR1 as MGHDK and CDR2 as SYGVNS. The junction had 14 bases not matched to a gene; V was cut back by 5 bases and J by 4 bases. The CDR3 has 18 residues. The CDR3 sequence: CASSRAGLTSGSADTQYF. The CDR3 DNA sequence: TGTGCCAGCAGTCGAGCCGGCCTCACTAGCGGGAGCGCAGATACGCAGTATTTT.